One sample yielded the 16 T cell receptor beta chains listed below, sequenced in a study of cytomegalovirus exposure and HLA in healthy donors. This PCR relied on a set of 60 Vbeta primers and 13 Jbeta primers. Libraries were prepared by immunoSEQ multiplex PCR; TCRdb keeps only in-frame clonotypes and omits some of them. Counted here are approximately 110,000 clones, nearly 70% occurring once; the ten biggest clones make up 5% to 7%. Sequenced input: PBMCs. Every receptor here comes from a woman in her 70s in good health and CMV-seropositive.

This clone was picked up a small number of times. This rearrangement joins TRBV10-1 to TRBJ1-6; D gene unclear. The CDR3 loop spans 14 amino acids. Trimming took off 8 bases at V and 7 bases at J, with 15 bases between the two ends. Germline V gene lookup returns CDR1 WNHNN and CDR2 SYGVQD (reference sequence). Here the CDR3 DNA reads TGCGCCAGCTCGAACTCCGGCGGGAATTCACCCCTCCACTTT. It yields the protein CASSNSGGNSPLHF.

The chain carries TRBV30 and TRBJ2-3, with D perhaps matching TRBD1 (5 bases). Deletions cut 0 bases from V and 0 bases from J, with 10 bases between. The CDR3 loop spans 15 amino acids. Germline V lookup: CDR1 GTSNPN, CDR2 SVGIG (reference sequence). The CDR3, as DNA: TGTGCCTGGAGTGTACACCAGGGCAGCACAGATACGCAGTATTTT. Amino acid sequence: CAWSVHQGSTDTQYF.

CDR3 loop: CASSANFQGAQYF. The DNA for the CDR3 is TGTGCCAGCAGTGCGAACTTTCAGGGGGCGCAGTACTTC. The V gene is TRBV6-5, the J gene TRBJ2-5, with 8 bases lining up with TRBD1. The germline CDR1 and CDR2 sequences are MNHEY and SVGAGI. Trimming at V came to 5 bases and at J to 11 bases, leaving 10 bases not matched to a gene. The CDR3 has 13 residues.

J is TRBJ2-2 and V is TRBV13; 7 bases are a match to TRBD1. The germline V gene encodes CDR1 PRHDT and CDR2 FYEKMQ (reference sequence). CDR3 size: 14 residues. Trimming took 2 bases from V and 6 from J; bases not matched to a gene: 3. CDR3 bases: TGTGCCAGCAGCTTAAGAGGGGGCGCCGGGGAGCTGTTTTTT. Amino acid sequence: CASSLRGGAGELFF.

The CDR3 nucleotides read TGTGCCAGCACAACCCTGGGGGGAATGAACACTGAAGCTTTCTTT. Its translation is CASTTLGGMNTEAFF. This sequence joins TRBV18 and TRBJ1-1; D is possibly TRBD1 (5 bases). The CDR3 is 15 amino acids. V gave up 8 bases and J gave up 0 bases, with 16 bases separating them. The germline gives CDR1 KGHSH, CDR2 LQKENI.

A few counts support this clone. The chain couples TRBV6-6 to TRBJ2-2; possibly TRBD2 for D (6 bases). Between the trimmed V and J ends, which lost 6 bases and 5 bases, there was a span of 19 bases. The CDR3 extends over 16 amino acids. The germline V gene has CDR1 MNHNY and CDR2 SVGAGI (reference sequence). CDR3 nucleotide sequence: TGTGCCAGCAGCTCCATAGGGGCCAGCGGGACCGGGGAGCTGTTTTTT. Protein product: CASSSIGASGTGELFF.

The chain is built from TRBV11-2 and TRBJ1-2; 7 nucleotides line up with TRBD1. Germline V CDR1 and CDR2: SGHAT, FQNNGV. This CDR3 is built from 14 residues. V lost 4 bases to trimming and J lost 2 bases; unmatched junction nucleotides: 4. In nucleotides, the CDR3 is TGTGCCAGCAGCTCGGACAGGTCGAACTATGGCTACACCTTC. Its translation: CASSSDRSNYGYTF.

This clone was picked up one time. The chain joins TRBV7-2 to TRBJ1-5; 8 nucleotides align to TRBD1. The CDR3 consists of 13 residues. CDR1 is SGHTA and CDR2 is FQGNSA in the germline V gene. The V and J ends lost 5 bases and 5 bases, in that order; junction bases with no gene match: 2. CDR3 in amino acids: CASSPDRDQPQHF. CDR3 in DNA: TGTGCCAGCAGCCCGGACAGGGATCAGCCCCAGCATTTT.

The chain carries TRBV6-6 and TRBJ2-7; 8 nucleotides match TRBD1. The V gene's germline CDR1 is MNHNY and CDR2 SVGAGI (reference sequence). The CDR3 has 15 residues. V lost 2 bases to trimming and J lost 3 bases; unmatched junction nucleotides: 6. As DNA, the CDR3 is TGTGCCAGCAGTTACCTAGGACAGGGAGACTACGAGCAGTACTTC. Its protein is CASSYLGQGDYEQYF.

This clone has a single count. The chain joins TRBV27 to TRBJ1-6; D might be TRBD1 (5 bases). Between the trimmed V and J ends, which lost 2 bases and 6 bases, there was a span of 11 bases. Germline V gives CDR1 MNHEY, CDR2 SMNVEV (reference sequence). The CDR3 consists of 15 residues. The CDR3 DNA is TGTGCCAGCAGTTTAAGTCCCCAGGGTAATTCACCCCTCCACTTT. This sequence encodes CASSLSPQGNSPLHF.

The V call is TRBV30, the J call TRBJ2-2, with 8 bases that match TRBD2. Germline trimming cut 5 bases from V and 1 base from J; bases unmatched to any gene: 9. The CDR3 consists of 16 residues. Germline V CDR1 and CDR2: GTSNPN, SVGIG (reference sequence). The CDR3 loop reads CAWGLAGSGNTGELFF. DNA for the CDR3: TGTGCCTGGGGCCTAGCGGGTTCCGGGAACACCGGGGAGCTGTTTTTT.

J is TRBJ1-4 and V is TRBV6-5, with 11 bases fitting TRBD1. This CDR3 region has 15 residues. J gave up 8 bases and V 1 base, and 3 bases lay outside the gene matches. CDR1 is MNHEY and CDR2 is SVGAGI in the germline V gene. The chain's CDR3 is CASSYFGTGGEKLFF. The DNA of the CDR3 is TGTGCCAGCAGTTACTTCGGGACAGGGGGAGAAAAACTGTTTTTT.

The gene calls are TRBV9 and TRBJ2-7; a weak D match, TRBD2 (5 bases). Germline values: CDR1 SGDLS, CDR2 YYNGEE. The CDR3 has 14 amino acids. The V end was cut by 0 bases, the J end by 7 bases, with 14 bases between. CDR3: CASSVVVVGGEQYF. The CDR3 DNA is TGTGCCAGCAGCGTAGTGGTAGTAGGAGGTGAGCAGTACTTC.

The V and J genes are TRBV13 and TRBJ1-4, with 7 bases that match TRBD1. Looked up from germline, CDR1 is PRHDT and CDR2 is FYEKMQ (reference sequence). V dropped 4 bases and J dropped 5; count of bases not matched to a gene: 1. The CDR3 extends over 13 amino acids. The CDR3 spells CASSWGQNEKLFF. The CDR3 DNA is TGTGCCAGCAGCTGGGGACAGAATGAAAAACTGTTTTTT.

Notes on this clone: The same CDR3 can be traced to other DNA sequences in this sample. The rearrangement joins TRBV27 to TRBJ2-2; D unclear. The V end lost 3 bases, the J end lost 1 base, and 6 bases lay between the germline ends. Germline V gene lookup returns CDR1 MNHEY and CDR2 SMNVEV (reference sequence). This CDR3 is built from 14 residues. The CDR3 DNA reads TGTGCCAGCAGTTTGAGAGAGAACACCGGGGAGCTGTTTTTT. Protein sequence: CASSLRENTGELFF.

The J gene is TRBJ2-5, the V gene TRBV5-1; 9 nucleotides match TRBD2. V lost 0 bases and J lost 4; bases outside the gene matches: 4. This CDR3 has 15 residues. Germline V CDR1 and CDR2: SGHRS, YFSETQ. The CDR3: CASSLGGGAPETQYF. CDR3 DNA sequence: TGCGCCAGCAGCTTGGGCGGGGGGGCCCCAGAGACCCAGTACTTC.